This TCR beta chain appears in the sequencing data of a study of blood T cell repertoires in COVID-19. Overall study context: Whether acute or convalescent, the COVID-19 samples came from the United States, Italy and Spain. T cells, B-cell-depleted T cells, or PBMCs provided the cDNA or gDNA that served as material.

In the original workflow: Quantification of nucleated cells was approximated via reference gene primer amplification. Method: immunoSEQ multiplex PCR; TCRdb's copy keeps in-frame clones and lacks some. V, J and clone size were drawn from that table, and D and trimming were deduced from the DNA. The data show about 160,000 clones, 60% to 85% seen once. This CDR3 contains 13 residues. Germline V CDR1 and CDR2: MDHEN, SYDVKM. Deletions cut 11 bases from V and 2 bases from J, with 15 bases between. The specimen was peripheral blood. The source is a man aged 55 to 70 with acute or convalescent COVID-19. The gene calls are TRBV28 and TRBJ1-1; possible D gene TRBD1, 5 bases. The CDR3 DNA is TGTGCCGTATTCGGGGGGGGTAACACTGAAGCTTTCTTT. Protein sequence: CAVFGGGNTEAFF.